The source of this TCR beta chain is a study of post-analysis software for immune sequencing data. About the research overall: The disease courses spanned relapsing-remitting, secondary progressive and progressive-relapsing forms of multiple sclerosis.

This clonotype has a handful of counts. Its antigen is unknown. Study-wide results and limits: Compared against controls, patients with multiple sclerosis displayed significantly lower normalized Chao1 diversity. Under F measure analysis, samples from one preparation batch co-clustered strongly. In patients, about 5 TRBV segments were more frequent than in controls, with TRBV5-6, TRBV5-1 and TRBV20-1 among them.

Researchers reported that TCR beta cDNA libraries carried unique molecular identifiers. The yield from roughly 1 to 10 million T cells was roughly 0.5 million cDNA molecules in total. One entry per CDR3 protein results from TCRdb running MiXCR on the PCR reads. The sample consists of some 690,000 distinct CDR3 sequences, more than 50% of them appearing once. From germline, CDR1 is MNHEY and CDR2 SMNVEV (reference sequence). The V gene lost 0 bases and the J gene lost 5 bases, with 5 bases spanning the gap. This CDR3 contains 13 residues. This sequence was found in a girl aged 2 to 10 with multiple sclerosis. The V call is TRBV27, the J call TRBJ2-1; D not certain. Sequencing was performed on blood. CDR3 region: CASSLSSNNEQFF. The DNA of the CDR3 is TGTGCCAGCAGTTTATCGTCAAACAATGAGCAGTTCTTC.